One and the same sample provided the 28 T cell receptor beta chains below, sequenced in a study of tumor-infiltrating lymphocytes in oesophageal squamous cell carcinoma. TCRdb itself ran the PCR reads through MiXCR, one entry per CDR3 protein. The profile shows about 11,000 distinct CDR3 sequences, under 60% of them singletons. Sequencing input: esophageal tumor tissue. These receptors were taken from a male donor with esophageal squamous cell carcinoma.

This clonotype is categorized as medium-sized (0.01 to 0.1%). The chain couples TRBV28 to TRBJ2-1; D unclear. CDR1 MDHEN and CDR2 SYDVKM come from the germline V gene. The V and J ends lost 3 bases and 9 bases respectively, with 18 bases between them. This CDR3 contains 15 residues. CDR3 DNA: TGTGCCAGCAGTTTTAGGCCCTGGAAGAAAGGTGAGCAGTTCTTC. Residues: CASSFRPWKKGEQFF. The full variable domain, with the rest looked up from reference TRBV28 and TRBJ2-1, is DVKVTQSSRYLVKRTGEKVFLECVQDMDHENMFWYRQDPGLGLRLIYFSYDVKMKEKGDIPEGYSVSREKKERFSLILESASTNQTSMYLCASSFRPWKKGEQFFGPGTRLTVL.

This chain uses TRBV6-6 with TRBJ2-5, with TRBD1 identical over 7 bases. The DNA end favors TRBJ2-7, so the J call may be wrong. From germline, CDR1 is MNHNY and CDR2 SVGAGI (reference sequence). The CDR3 length is 13 residues. CDR3 region: CASSKTGTYEQYF. For the CDR3, the DNA is TGTGCCAGCAGCAAGACAGGGACCTACGAGCAGTACTTC.

This sequence joins TRBV7-2 and TRBJ2-2; perhaps TRBD1 as D (6 bases). Trimming stripped 5 bases from V and 1 base from J, with 14 bases between. The CDR3 loop spans 16 amino acids. Germline CDR1 SGHTA, CDR2 FQGNSA. The CDR3 loop is CASSITDRENTGELFF. CDR3 in DNA: TGTGCCAGCAGCATAACGGACAGAGAGAACACCGGGGAGCTGTTTTTT. Full variable domain (outside the CDR3, taken from reference TRBV7-2 and TRBJ2-2): GAGVSQSPSNKVTEKGKDVELRCDPISGHTALYWYRQSLGQGLEFLIYFQGNSAPDKSGLPSDRFSAERTGGSVSTLTIQRTQQEDSAVYLCASSITDRENTGELFFGEGSRLTVL.

V and J are TRBV7-2 and TRBJ2-3, with 8 bases identical to TRBD2. The J call is uncertain, as TRBJ2-7 better fits the DNA end. The germline V gene has CDR1 SGHTA and CDR2 FQGNSA. This CDR3 comprises 15 residues. The CDR3 region has the DNA TGTGCCAGCAGCTTAGGTAGCGGGGCCTACTACGAGCAGTACTTC. It translates to CASSLGSGAYYEQYF.

This rearrangement joins TRBV12-3 or TRBV12-4 to TRBJ1-1; 7 nucleotides agree with TRBD1. The J segment lost 5 bases and the V segment lost 6 bases, leaving 18 bases of the junction unmatched. The CDR3 consists of 17 residues. DNA for the CDR3: TGTGCCAGCAGCCGCGGGACAGCATCGTCGGGGGGGACTGAAGCTTTCTTT. This encodes CASSRGTASSGGTEAFF.

To note about this clonotype: A junction boundary mismatches the germline segment, possibly from a read error. The gene calls are TRBV10-1 and TRBJ2-1; tentative D call: TRBD1 (5 bases). The CDR3 runs to 14 residues. Germline lookup yields CDR1 WNHNN and CDR2 SYGVQD (reference sequence). The DNA for the CDR3 is TGCGCCAGGAAGGGGATTTCGAGGCCTACGAGCAGTACTTTC. Amino acids: CARKGISRPTSSTF.

This chain links TRBV7-8 with TRBJ2-7; D is uncertain. The DNA end is a closer match to TRBJ2-1, so the J assignment may be wrong. Looked up from germline, CDR1 is SGHVS and CDR2 is FQNEAQ. The CDR3 covers 13 residues. The CDR3 sequence is CASSLARYNEQFF. The CDR3 nucleotides read TGTGCCAGCAGCTTAGCACGGTACAATGAGCAGTTCTTC.

This chain joins TRBV6-1 and TRBJ2-3, with 9 bases matching TRBD2. The last part of the DNA fits TRBJ2-1 better; the J call may be wrong. Germline V gene sequence: CDR1 MNHNS, CDR2 SASEGT. This CDR3 spans 12 amino acids. CDR3 amino acids: CASSPLAGEQFF. The CDR3 DNA reads as TGTGCCAGCAGTCCGCTAGCGGGAGAGCAGTTCTTC.

This chain uses TRBV6-2 or TRBV6-3 with TRBJ2-4, with a possible D match to TRBD2 (5 bases). The J call is doubtful: the DNA matches TRBJ2-1 better. Germline V lookup: CDR1 MNHEY, CDR2 SVGEGT. The CDR3 length is 15 residues. The CDR3 bases are TGTGCCAGCTTACCGTCCGGGGTCTCCTACAATGAGCAGTTCTTC. It yields the protein CASLPSGVSYNEQFF.

The chain uses TRBV6-6 and TRBJ1-2; 7 nucleotides align to TRBD1. V lost 8 bases to trimming and J lost 6 bases; unmatched junction nucleotides: 6. This CDR3 region has 12 residues. CDR1 and CDR2 from the germline V gene are MNHNY and SVGAGI (reference sequence). CDR3 coding DNA: TGTGCCAGCGAGGGGACAGCGGATGGCTACACCTTC. This translates into CASEGTADGYTF.

This clonotype was detected only a few times. This rearrangement joins TRBV12-5 to TRBJ2-7; 7 bases line up with TRBD2. TRBJ2-1 matches the DNA end more closely, so the J call is doubtful. Germline V gene data show CDR1 as LGHNT and CDR2 as FRNRAP. There are 14 residues in the CDR3. The CDR3 bases are TGTGCTAGTGGTTTGGGGACTAGAAACAATGAGCAGTTCTTC. Translation gives CASGLGTRNNEQFF.

This clonotype was detected once. The chain employs TRBV7-8 and TRBJ2-7; 9 bases fit TRBD1. Germline V gene sequence: CDR1 SGHVS, CDR2 FQNEAQ. The ends lost 3 bases at V and 3 bases at J; junction bases unmatched: 3. This CDR3 is 14 amino acids long. The chain's CDR3 is CASSFYRGRYEQYF. In DNA, the CDR3 is TGTGCCAGCAGCTTCTACAGGGGGCGCTACGAGCAGTACTTC.

J is TRBJ2-3 and V is TRBV7-4, with TRBD1 matching 7 bases. Judging by the DNA end, TRBJ2-7 fits better; the J call may be wrong. The V gene's germline CDR1 is SGHVT and CDR2 SQSDAQ. The CDR3 is 15 residues long. CDR3 nucleotides: TGTGCCAGCAGCTTAAACAGGGGATATGGGTACGAGCAGTACTTC. Amino acids: CASSLNRGYGYEQYF.

To note about this clonotype: The limits of the CDR3 on the DNA are not certain, so only TCRdb's listed CDR3 is given. This chain links TRBV7-5 with TRBJ1-2. TRBV7-5 is classified as a pseudogene. The CDR3 sequence runs 17 residues, both termini included. The chain's CDR3 is CISVPEPPTPRDYGYTF.

By share, this clonotype ranks as medium-sized. V and J are TRBV5-6 and TRBJ2-3, with TRBD2 identical over 14 bases. CDR3 length equals 14 residues. J lost 8 bases, V lost 3 bases, and 2 bases had no gene match. Per germline, CDR1 SGHDT and CDR2 YYEEEE. The DNA for the CDR3 is TGTGCCAGCAGCTCCGGGACTAGCGGGAGTACGCAGTATTTT. Its translation: CASSSGTSGSTQYF.

By share of the sample, this clonotype is medium-sized. The V call is TRBV6-6, the J call TRBJ2-3, with 11 bases identical to TRBD2. CDR3 size: 19 residues. Trimming removed 0 bases from V and 0 bases from J; junction bases left unmatched: 8. CDR1 MNHNY and CDR2 SVGAGI come from the germline V gene (reference sequence). As DNA, the CDR3 is TGTGCCAGCAGTTACTCAGGGACTAGCGGCCCCACTAGCACAGATACGCAGTATTTT. Its protein is CASSYSGTSGPTSTDTQYF.

The chain couples TRBV7-6 to TRBJ2-5, with 10 bases fitting TRBD2. J gave up 4 bases and V 5 bases, and 7 bases lay outside the gene matches. This CDR3 has 15 residues. The germline gives CDR1 SGHVS, CDR2 FNYEAQ. The CDR3 DNA is TGTGCCAGCAGCACTCTAGCGGGAGTCGGAGAGACCCAGTACTTC. Translation: CASSTLAGVGETQYF.

CDR3 DNA: TGTGCCAGCAGCTGGGGACAGACAAATGAGCAGTTCTTC. It translates to CASSWGQTNEQFF. This sequence joins TRBV7-2 and TRBJ2-5, with 7 nucleotides matching TRBD1. Gene TRBJ2-1 matches the end of the DNA better, so the J call may be wrong. The germline gives CDR1 SGHTA, CDR2 FQGNSA. This CDR3 is built from 13 residues.

The genes are TRBV11-2 and TRBJ2-4; TRBD1 is a possible D gene (5 bases). Trimming removed 5 bases at V and 0 bases at J, with 11 bases between. There are 15 residues in the CDR3. Germline V gene sequence: CDR1 SGHAT, CDR2 FQNNGV. In DNA form, the CDR3 reads TGTGCCAGCAGCCCCCGCCAGGGAGCCAAAAACATTCAGTACTTC. Protein sequence: CASSPRQGAKNIQYF.

The CDR3 region is CASSQGQGGETQYF. CDR3 in DNA: TGTGCCAGCAGTCAAGGACAGGGCGGAGAGACCCAGTACTTC. The V gene is TRBV6-1, the J gene TRBJ2-5; 8 bases line up with TRBD1. CDR1 MNHNS and CDR2 SASEGT come from the germline V gene. After removal of 5 bases from V and 4 bases from J, the junction contained 6 bases not matched to a gene. This CDR3 is built from 14 residues.

This clonotype was counted ten times or more. The chain carries TRBV7-3 and TRBJ2-1, with 7 bases aligning to TRBD1. The J call may be in error: the DNA end matches TRBJ2-7 better. CDR1 and CDR2 (germline): SGHTA, FQGTGA. This CDR3 contains 15 residues. CDR3 DNA: TGTGCCAGCAGCCTGAATCCCGGGACAGCCTACGAGCAGTACTTC. Translating gives CASSLNPGTAYEQYF.

In the case of this clonotype: Mismatch with germline at one junction end may stem from a read error. V and J are TRBV7-6 and TRBJ2-3; 9 positions agree with TRBD1. CDR1 is SGHVS and CDR2 is FNYEAQ in the germline V gene. The CDR3 is 14 residues long. CDR3 nucleotides: TGTGCCAGCAGCTTGAACAGGGGGCCCCCGGGCAGTACTTTT. Its translation is CASSLNRGPPGSTF.

Within the sample, this clonotype is medium-sized (0.01 to 0.1%). The chain links TRBV10-3 to TRBJ2-1; D is ambiguous. The V gene lost 5 bases and the J gene lost 9 bases, with 8 bases spanning the gap. The length of the CDR3 is 11 residues. Looked up from germline, CDR1 is ENHRY and CDR2 is SYGVKD. CDR3 DNA: TGTGCCATCAGTATGAATGGTGAGCAGTTCTTC. Amino acids: CAISMNGEQFF.

This clonotype is medium-sized. The chain employs TRBV28 and TRBJ2-1; 13 positions match TRBD2. This CDR3 has 16 amino acids. V trimming: 3 bases; J trimming: 7 bases; junction bases outside the gene matches: 6. Germline V lookup: CDR1 MDHEN, CDR2 SYDVKM. CDR3 sequence: CASSFMGLAGNNEQFF. CDR3 nucleotide sequence: TGTGCCAGCAGTTTTATGGGACTAGCGGGAAATAATGAGCAGTTCTTC.

The V and J genes are TRBV12-3 or TRBV12-4 and TRBJ2-1, with D possibly called TRBD1 or TRBD2 (5 bases each). The CDR3 totals 14 residues. Trimming took off 7 bases at V and 5 bases at J, with 15 bases between the two ends. The CDR3 DNA sequence: TGTGCCAGCAATATAGGACGAGGGGACAATGAGCAGTTCTTC. This codes for CASNIGRGDNEQFF.

Only a few counts were recorded for this clonotype. The chain employs TRBV7-6 and TRBJ2-5; D gene ambiguous. The CDR3 loop spans 13 amino acids. Germline CDR1 is SGHVS and CDR2 is FNYEAQ. The V end was cut by 5 bases, the J end by 3 bases, with 10 bases between. The CDR3 protein is CASSRDREETQYF. The CDR3 nucleotides are TGTGCCAGCAGCCGCGACCGGGAAGAGACCCAGTACTTC.

The CDR3 sequence is CASSLTGRGETQYF. DNA of the CDR3: TGTGCCAGCAGCTTAACTGGGAGGGGCGAGACCCAGTACTTC. The J gene is TRBJ2-1, the V gene TRBV7-3; 7 bases align to TRBD2. The end of the DNA is better explained by TRBJ2-5, so the J call may be wrong. In germline, CDR1 is SGHTA, CDR2 FQGTGA. CDR3 length equals 14 residues.

This chain uses TRBV6-8 with TRBJ1-5; 8 nucleotides agree with TRBD1. V lost 5 bases to trimming and J lost 4 bases; unmatched junction nucleotides: 7. Germline V gene sequence: CDR1 MNHGY, CDR2 SAAAGT. The CDR3 consists of 15 residues. CDR3 loop: CASSGGQGMNQPQHF. The DNA of the CDR3 is TGTGCCAGCAGTGGAGGACAGGGTATGAATCAGCCCCAGCATTTT.